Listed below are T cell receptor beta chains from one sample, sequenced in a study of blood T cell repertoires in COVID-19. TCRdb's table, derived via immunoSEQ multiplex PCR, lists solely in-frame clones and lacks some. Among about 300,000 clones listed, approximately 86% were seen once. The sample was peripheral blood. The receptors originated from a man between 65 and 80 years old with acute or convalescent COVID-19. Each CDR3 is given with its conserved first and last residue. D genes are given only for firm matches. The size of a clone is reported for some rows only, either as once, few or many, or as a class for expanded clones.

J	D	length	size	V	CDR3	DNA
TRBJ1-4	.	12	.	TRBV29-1	CSVETGEEKLFF	TGCAGCGTTGAGACCGGAGAAGAAAAACTGTTTTTT
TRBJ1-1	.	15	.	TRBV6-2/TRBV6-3	CASSYPFSVNTEAFF	TGTGCCAGCAGTTACCCCTTTTCGGTGAACACTGAAGCTTTCTTT
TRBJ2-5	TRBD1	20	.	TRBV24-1	CATSDCSRDRVLIVQETQYF	TGTGCCACCAGTGATTGCTCCCGGGACAGAGTCTTAATAGTCCAAGAGACCCAGTACTTC
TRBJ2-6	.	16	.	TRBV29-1	CSVGQEGFSGANVLTF	TGCAGCGTCGGACAGGAGGGATTTTCTGGGGCCAACGTCCTGACTTTC
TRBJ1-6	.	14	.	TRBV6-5	CASSQGNGNSPLHF	TGTGCCAGCTCCCAGGGTAATGGTAACTCACCCCTCCACTTT
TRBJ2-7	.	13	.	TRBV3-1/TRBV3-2	CASSPRDLGEQYF	TGTGCCAGCAGCCCACGGGACTTAGGCGAGCAGTACTTC
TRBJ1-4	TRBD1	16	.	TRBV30	CAWSPPGQGNRKKLFF	TGTGCCTGGAGTCCACCGGGACAGGGGAATAGGAAAAAACTGTTTTTT
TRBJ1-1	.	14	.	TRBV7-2	CASSAWEAATEAFF	TGTGCCAGCAGCGCCTGGGAGGCGGCCACTGAAGCTTTCTTT
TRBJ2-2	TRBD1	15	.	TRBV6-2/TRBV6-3	CASSWGTGGVGELFF	TGTGCCAGCAGTTGGGGGACAGGGGGTGTCGGGGAGCTGTTTTTT
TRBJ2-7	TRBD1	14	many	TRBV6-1	CASSETDRVYEQYF	TGTGCCAGCAGTGAGACGGACAGGGTCTACGAGCAGTACTTC
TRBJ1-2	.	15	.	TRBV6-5	CASSRLRNQGYGYTF	TGTGCCAGCAGTCGCCTCCGCAATCAGGGCTATGGCTACACCTTC
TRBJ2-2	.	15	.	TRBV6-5	CASSPGGKDTGELFF	TGTGCCAGCAGTCCGGGCGGGAAAGACACCGGGGAGCTGTTTTTT
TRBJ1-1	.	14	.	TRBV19	CASRLKAMNTEAFF	TGTGCCAGTAGACTCAAAGCGATGAACACTGAAGCTTTCTTT
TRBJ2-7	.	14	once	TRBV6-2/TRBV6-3	CASSAQGRAYEQYF	TGTGCCAGCAGTGCCCAGGGTAGGGCCTACGAGCAGTACTTC
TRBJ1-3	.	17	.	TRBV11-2	CASSLSAGTFSGNTIYF	TGTGCCAGCAGCTTATCGGCAGGAACCTTCTCTGGAAACACCATATATTTT
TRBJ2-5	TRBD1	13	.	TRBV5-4	CASGRGLEETQYF	TGTGCCAGCGGCAGGGGGCTTGAAGAGACCCAGTACTTC
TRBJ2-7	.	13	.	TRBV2	CASLKGTPTGQYF	TGTGCCAGCCTTAAAGGTACCCCTACGGGGCAGTACTTC
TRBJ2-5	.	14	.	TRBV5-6	CASSSPGDQETQYF	TGTGCCAGCAGCTCTCCGGGAGACCAAGAGACCCAGTACTTC
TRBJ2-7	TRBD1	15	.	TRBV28	CASSPLTGRLYEQYF	TGTGCCAGCAGTCCCTTGACAGGGAGACTCTACGAGCAGTACTTC
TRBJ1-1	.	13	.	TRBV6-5	CASRDGMNTEAFF	TGTGCCAGCAGGGACGGGATGAACACTGAAGCTTTCTTT
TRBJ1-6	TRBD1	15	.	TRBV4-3	CASSQRDRENSPLHF	TGCGCCAGCAGCCAGAGGGACAGGGAGAATTCACCCCTCCACTTT
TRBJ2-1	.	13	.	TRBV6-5	CASSYGPRNEQFF	TGTGCCAGCAGTTACGGGCCCCGCAATGAGCAGTTCTTC
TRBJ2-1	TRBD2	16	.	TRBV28	CASSLGTSGRTREQFF	TGTGCCAGCAGTCTTGGGACTAGCGGGAGGACAAGAGAGCAGTTCTTC
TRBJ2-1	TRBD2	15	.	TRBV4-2	CASSQDSGGNNEQFF	TGTGCCAGCAGCCAAGATTCGGGGGGGAACAATGAGCAGTTCTTC
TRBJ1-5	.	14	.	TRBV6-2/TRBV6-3	CASSYQVSNQPQHF	TGTGCCAGCAGTTACCAGGTTAGCAATCAGCCCCAGCATTTT
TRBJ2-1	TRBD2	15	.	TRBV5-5	CASSSFAAGGGKQFF	TGTGCCAGCAGCTCGTTCGCGGCGGGCGGGGGAAAGCAGTTCTTC
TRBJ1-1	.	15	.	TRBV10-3	CAISEGTGRRTEAFF	TGTGCCATCAGTGAGGGCACAGGGAGAAGGACTGAAGCTTTCTTT
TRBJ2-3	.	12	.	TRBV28	CASSNPGDTQYF	TGTGCCAGCAGTAATCCGGGAGATACGCAGTATTTT
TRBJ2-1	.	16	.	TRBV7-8	CASSLGRLAFRNEQFF	TGTGCCAGCAGCTTAGGTCGGCTAGCATTCCGCAATGAGCAGTTCTTC
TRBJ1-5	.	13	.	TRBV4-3	CASSPLLNQPQHF	TGCGCCAGCAGCCCGCTACTCAATCAGCCCCAGCATTTT
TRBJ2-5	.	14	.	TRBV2	CASRYTGLQETQYF	TGTGCCAGCAGATACACAGGGTTGCAAGAGACCCAGTACTTC
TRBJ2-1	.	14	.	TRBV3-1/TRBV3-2	CASSPRGQSNEQFF	TGTGCCAGCAGCCCGCGGGGACAGAGTAATGAGCAGTTCTTC
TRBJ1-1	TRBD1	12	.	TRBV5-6	CASNFQGAEAFF	TGTGCCAGCAACTTTCAGGGGGCTGAAGCTTTCTTT
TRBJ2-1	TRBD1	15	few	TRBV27	CASSSGAGGSIEQFF	TGTGCCAGCAGCTCCGGGGCAGGGGGCTCGATTGAGCAGTTCTTC
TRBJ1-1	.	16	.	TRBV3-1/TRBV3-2	CASSQGTTGKNTEAFF	TGTGCCAGCAGCCAAGGGACCACAGGGAAGAACACTGAAGCTTTCTTT
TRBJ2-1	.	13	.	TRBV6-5	CASSFSSYNEQFF	TGTGCCAGCAGTTTTAGCTCCTACAATGAGCAGTTCTTC
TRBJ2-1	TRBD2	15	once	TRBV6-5	CASSQLAGGWNEQFF	TGTGCCAGCAGCCAACTAGCGGGGGGGTGGAATGAGCAGTTCTTC
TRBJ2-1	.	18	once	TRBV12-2	CASRSGGAREEPYNEQFF	TGTGCAAGTCGCTCAGGGGGGGCGCGGGAGGAACCCTACAATGAGCAGTTCTTC
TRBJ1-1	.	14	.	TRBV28	CASSPYPRVPEAFF	TGTGCCAGCAGTCCTTACCCCAGGGTACCTGAAGCTTTCTTT
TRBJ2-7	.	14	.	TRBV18	CASSENRGGYEQYF	TGTGCCAGCTCAGAAAACAGGGGGGGCTACGAGCAGTACTTC
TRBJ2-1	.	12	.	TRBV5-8	CASRSGYNEQFF	TGTGCCAGCAGGTCCGGGTACAATGAGCAGTTCTTC
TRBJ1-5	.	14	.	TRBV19	CASSMEWSNQPQHF	TGTGCCAGTAGTATGGAGTGGAGCAATCAGCCCCAGCATTTT
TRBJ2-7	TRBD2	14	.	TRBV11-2	CASSIRDYTYEQYF	TGTGCCAGCAGCATTAGGGACTACACCTACGAGCAGTACTTC
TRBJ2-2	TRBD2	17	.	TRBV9	CASSETSGGAWPGELFF	TGTGCCAGCAGCGAAACTAGCGGGGGGGCCTGGCCCGGGGAGCTGTTTTTT
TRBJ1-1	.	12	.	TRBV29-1	CSVDRGNTEAFF	TGCAGCGTTGACAGGGGAAACACTGAAGCTTTCTTT
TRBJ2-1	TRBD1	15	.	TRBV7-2	CASSSDRGSYNEQFF	TGTGCCAGCAGTTCCGACAGGGGTTCCTACAATGAGCAGTTCTTC
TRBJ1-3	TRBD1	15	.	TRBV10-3	CAISDRTGGGNTIYF	TGTGCCATCAGTGACCGGACAGGGGGAGGAAACACCATATATTTT
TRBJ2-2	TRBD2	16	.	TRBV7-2	CASSAASGANTGELFF	TGTGCCAGCAGCGCGGCTAGCGGGGCGAACACCGGGGAGCTGTTTTTT
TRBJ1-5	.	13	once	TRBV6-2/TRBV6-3	CASSTGPDQPQHF	TGTGCCAGCAGTACAGGGCCCGATCAGCCCCAGCATTTT